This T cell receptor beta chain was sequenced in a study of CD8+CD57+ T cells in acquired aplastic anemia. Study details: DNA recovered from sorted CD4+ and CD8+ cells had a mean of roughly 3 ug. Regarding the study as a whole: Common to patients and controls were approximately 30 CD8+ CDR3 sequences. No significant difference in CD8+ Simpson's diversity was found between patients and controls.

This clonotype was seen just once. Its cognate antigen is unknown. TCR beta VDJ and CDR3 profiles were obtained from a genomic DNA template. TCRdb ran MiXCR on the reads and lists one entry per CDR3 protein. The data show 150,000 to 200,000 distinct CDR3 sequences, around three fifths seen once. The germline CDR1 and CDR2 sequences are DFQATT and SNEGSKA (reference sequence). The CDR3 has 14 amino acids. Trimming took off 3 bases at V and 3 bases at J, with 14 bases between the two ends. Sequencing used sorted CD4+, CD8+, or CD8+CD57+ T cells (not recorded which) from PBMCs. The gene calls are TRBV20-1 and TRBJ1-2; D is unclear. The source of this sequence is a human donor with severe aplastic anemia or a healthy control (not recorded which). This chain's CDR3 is CSASVEGNDYGYTF. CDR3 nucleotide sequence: TGCAGTGCTAGTGTGGAGGGAAACGACTATGGCTACACCTTC.